A single sample is the source of the 23 T cell receptor beta chains below, sequenced in a study of cytomegalovirus exposure and HLA in healthy donors. In the PCR, 60 Vbeta and 13 Jbeta primers were used. This table comes from immunoSEQ multiplex PCR, and its TCRdb copy is limited to in-frame clones, with some not included. The sample has over 110,000 clones, approximately 78% seen once. The sample was PBMCs. These receptors were obtained from a middle-aged woman in good health and CMV-seropositive.

This clone showed up just a few times. The chain has TRBV7-9 and TRBJ2-3; 9 bases fit TRBD1. The CDR3 runs 14 residues. Germline trimming cut 9 bases from V and 4 bases from J; bases unmatched to any gene: 8. Germline-derived CDR1 and CDR2 are SEHNR and FQNEAQ (reference sequence). DNA for the CDR3: TGTGCCAGTGATGCCGGGACAGGGCCAGATACGCAGTATTTT. Protein sequence: CASDAGTGPDTQYF. Together with reference TRBV7-9 and TRBJ2-3, the CDR3 gives the full variable domain: DTGVSQNPRHKITKRGQNVTFRCDPISEHNRLYWYRQTLGQGPEFLTYFQNEAQLEKSRLLSDRFSAERPKGSFSTLEIQRTEQGDSAMYLCASDAGTGPDTQYFGPGTRLTVL.

This clone showed up just once. The genes are TRBV7-2 and TRBJ2-1; TRBD2 aligns across 14 bases. The CDR3 is 18 amino acids. After removal of 7 bases from V and 0 bases from J, the junction contained 8 bases not matched to a gene. The germline V gene has CDR1 SGHTA and CDR2 FQGNSA. The DNA of the CDR3 is TGTGCCAGCAACCCGGGACTAGCGGGAGTGGGCTCCTACAATGAGCAGTTCTTC. Translating it yields CASNPGLAGVGSYNEQFF.

V gene TRBV6-6 combines with J gene TRBJ2-3; the match to TRBD2 covers 13 bases. Germline lookup yields CDR1 MNHNY and CDR2 SVGAGI (reference sequence). The CDR3 length is 16 residues. V lost 6 bases to trimming and J lost 2 bases; unmatched junction nucleotides: 5. The CDR3 bases are TGTGCCAGCAGAAAACTAGCGGGAGGGCACACAGATACGCAGTATTTT. Protein sequence: CASRKLAGGHTDTQYF.

The J gene is TRBJ2-7, the V gene TRBV28; 8 nucleotides align to TRBD2. The trim removed 8 bases at V and 4 bases at J, leaving 10 bases unmatched. The CDR3 length is 14 residues. CDR1 and CDR2 (germline): MDHEN, SYDVKM. For the CDR3, the DNA is TGTGCCAGCTTTATGAGCGGGAGTCAGTACGAGCAGTACTTC. It specifies CASFMSGSQYEQYF. Based on the CDR3 plus reference TRBV28 and TRBJ2-7, the full variable domain is DVKVTQSSRYLVKRTGEKVFLECVQDMDHENMFWYRQDPGLGLRLIYFSYDVKMKEKGDIPEGYSVSREKKERFSLILESASTNQTSMYLCASFMSGSQYEQYFGPGTRLTVT.

The gene calls are TRBV28 and TRBJ1-1; D unclear. Trimming took 3 bases from V and 4 from J, leaving 18 bases between them. Germline V CDR1 and CDR2: MDHEN, SYDVKM. This CDR3 spans 16 amino acids. The CDR3 bases are TGTGCCAGCAGTTTGTGGAGCTTGCGGCGGAGCACTGAAGCTTTCTTT. Translation: CASSLWSLRRSTEAFF.

The genes are TRBV5-4 and TRBJ2-3; 8 nucleotides line up with TRBD2. The germline CDR1 and CDR2 sequences are SGHNT and YYREEE (reference sequence). This CDR3 is built from 16 residues. V shed 4 bases, J shed 4 bases, and the junction held 11 bases outside the gene matches. CDR3 sequence reads: CASSRQAGEGPDTQYF. In DNA, the CDR3 is TGTGCCAGCAGCCGACAAGCGGGAGAGGGGCCAGATACGCAGTATTTT.

The chain is built from TRBV5-6 and TRBJ2-1; D is undetermined. CDR1 is SGHDT, CDR2 YYEEEE, per germline. The V end was cut by 0 bases, the J end by 8 bases, with 6 bases between. The CDR3 sequence is 12 residues long. CDR3 sequence reads: CASSLARYEQFF. CDR3 nucleotides: TGTGCCAGCAGCTTGGCCAGGTATGAGCAGTTCTTC.

The chain has TRBV11-3 and TRBJ2-3; 7 bases are a match to TRBD2. The CDR3 loop spans 15 amino acids. V was clipped by 5 bases and J by 5 bases; unmatched bases: 10. Germline lookup yields CDR1 SGHNT and CDR2 YENEEA. The CDR3 protein is CASSVRLAGLDTQYF. The CDR3 DNA reads as TGTGCCAGCAGCGTACGACTAGCAGGACTAGATACGCAGTATTTT.

The CDR3 bases are TGTGCCAGCAGTTTCCTGGGGACAGGGGGGGGAGGGGCTTTCTTT. Its protein is CASSFLGTGGGGAFF. The J gene is TRBJ1-1, the V gene TRBV27, with TRBD1 matching over 11 bases. The CDR3 covers 15 residues. V lost 3 bases and J lost 11; bases outside the gene matches: 11. Per germline, CDR1 MNHEY and CDR2 SMNVEV (reference sequence).

This clone occurred a few times. V is TRBV4-1 and J is TRBJ1-5, with 10 bases matching TRBD1. Per germline, CDR1 MGHRA and CDR2 YSYEKL. This CDR3 contains 16 residues. Unmatched junction bases numbered 5, after V lost 2 bases and J lost 4 bases. The CDR3 bases are TGCGCCAGCAGCCAACGGACAGGGGGAGTAAATCAGCCCCAGCATTTT. Encoded protein: CASSQRTGGVNQPQHF.

This clone was counted only a few times. The chain couples TRBV25-1 to TRBJ2-5; TRBD2 aligns across 9 bases. Germline CDR1 MGHDK, CDR2 SYGVNS. This CDR3 is built from 15 residues. J lost 3 bases, V lost 3 bases, and 5 bases had no gene match. The CDR3 bases are TGTGCCAGCAGTGAGTTGTCTAGCGGGGAAGAGACCCAGTACTTC. It translates to CASSELSSGEETQYF.

Only a few counts were recorded for this clone. The chain joins TRBV21-1 to TRBJ1-1; the table gives TRBD1 as D, unverified against the DNA. TRBV21-1 is an annotated pseudogene. The CDR3 length is 13 residues. The CDR3 sequence is CASSKGTDTEAFF. DNA of the CDR3: TGTGCCAGCAGCAAAGGTACAGACACTGAAGCTTTCTTT.

This clone has a handful of counts. The J gene is TRBJ2-3, the V gene TRBV7-3, with 11 bases identical to TRBD2. The CDR3 has 15 amino acids. Germline lookup yields CDR1 SGHTA and CDR2 FQGTGA. J gave up 5 bases and V 4 bases, and 5 bases lay outside the gene matches. The CDR3: CASSSLAGGRDTQYF. The CDR3 DNA is TGTGCCAGCAGCTCGCTAGCGGGAGGAAGAGATACGCAGTATTTT.

The chain has TRBV11-3 and TRBJ2-1, with a tentative D call TRBD1 (6 bases). The CDR3 loop spans 12 amino acids. V gave up 4 bases and J gave up 10 bases, with 11 bases separating them. Germline lookup yields CDR1 SGHNT and CDR2 YENEEA. CDR3 region: CASSSRGHEQFF. Here the CDR3 DNA reads TGTGCCAGCAGCTCCAGGGGTCACGAGCAGTTCTTC.

The V gene is TRBV5-4, the J gene TRBJ1-3; the match to TRBD1 covers 8 bases. The CDR3 sequence is 15 residues long. In germline, CDR1 is SGHNT, CDR2 YYREEE (reference sequence). J was trimmed by 2 bases and V by 4 bases; bases with no gene match: 5. Here the CDR3 reads CASSDTRGPGNTIYF. The DNA of the CDR3 is TGTGCCAGCAGCGATACCAGGGGGCCTGGAAACACCATATATTTT.

The chain uses TRBV6-5 and TRBJ2-7, with TRBD2 matching over 13 bases. Germline loops: CDR1 MNHEY, CDR2 SVGAGI. With 4 bases clipped from V and 6 bases from J, the junction kept 6 bases outside the gene matches. CDR3 length: 15 amino acids. The CDR3 DNA follows: TGTGCCAGCAGTTCGTCGGGACTAGCGGGAATCGAGCAGTACTTC. It specifies CASSSSGLAGIEQYF.

This clone was seen a handful of times. The chain combines TRBV6-6 with TRBJ1-1; D unresolved. CDR1 and CDR2 (germline): MNHNY, SVGAGI (reference sequence). The CDR3 has 12 amino acids. With 7 bases removed from V and 4 bases from J, the gap between germline ends came to 10 bases. The CDR3 DNA sequence: TGTGCCAGCAATGGTTACGGCACTGAAGCTTTCTTT. Residues: CASNGYGTEAFF.

This clone appeared a few times. The chain recombines TRBV5-1 with TRBJ2-7; a possible D gene is TRBD1 (6 bases). CDR1 is SGHRS and CDR2 is YFSETQ in the germline V gene. This CDR3 comprises 12 residues. The germline V and J ends were trimmed by 0 bases and 12 bases, with 13 bases remaining between them. The CDR3 loop reads CASSLEGTNRYF. CDR3 nucleotides: TGCGCCAGCAGCTTGGAAGGGACAAACCGGTACTTC. Variable domain in full (rest from reference TRBV5-1 and TRBJ2-7): KAGVTQTPRYLIKTRGQQVTLSCSPISGHRSVSWYQQTPGQGLQFLFEYFSETQRNKGNFPGRFSGRQFSNSRSEMNVSTLELGDSALYLCASSLEGTNRYFGPGTRLTVT.

The chain joins TRBV28 to TRBJ2-3, with 8 bases lining up with TRBD2. Trimming at V came to 7 bases and at J to 0 bases, leaving 6 bases not matched to a gene. The CDR3 sequence is 15 residues long. In germline, CDR1 is MDHEN, CDR2 SYDVKM. For the CDR3, the DNA is TGTGCCAGCATGGGGACTAGGGCTAGCACAGATACGCAGTATTTT. Translating gives CASMGTRASTDTQYF.

The chain is built from TRBV29-1 and TRBJ2-1, with 10 bases identical to TRBD2. Germline V gene lookup returns CDR1 SQVTM and CDR2 ANQGSEA. V was clipped by 8 bases and J by 3 bases; unmatched bases: 22. The CDR3 has 19 residues. The DNA for the CDR3 is TGCAGCTCCGACGGAGTGCAGGGACGGGGACTAGCGTACTACAATGAGCAGTTCTTC. Amino acid sequence: CSSDGVQGRGLAYYNEQFF.

The V and J genes are TRBV11-3 and TRBJ2-1, with a weak D call TRBD1 (5 bases). The CDR3 sequence is 15 residues long. Germline values: CDR1 SGHNT, CDR2 YENEEA. Between the trimmed V and J ends, which lost 1 base and 6 bases, there was a span of 13 bases. The CDR3, as DNA: TGTGCCAGCAGCTTAGGCGCAGGGTCATCCAATGAGCAGTTCTTC. Protein product: CASSLGAGSSNEQFF.

As to this clone: The sample contains more than one DNA sequence encoding this CDR3. The rearrangement joins TRBV5-1 to TRBJ2-1, with D possibly being TRBD2 (6 bases). There are 14 residues in the CDR3. Germline lookup yields CDR1 SGHRS and CDR2 YFSETQ. The V gene lost 2 bases and the J gene lost 0 bases, with 6 bases spanning the gap. The CDR3 loop reads CASSFGSSYNEQFF. CDR3 in DNA: TGCGCCAGCAGCTTCGGGAGCTCCTACAATGAGCAGTTCTTC.

This chain joins TRBV12-5 and TRBJ2-3; D is unresolved. Germline V CDR1 and CDR2: LGHNT, FRNRAP. This CDR3 spans 13 amino acids. Trimming removed 2 bases at V and 4 bases at J, with 7 bases between. CDR3 in amino acids: CASGLTGPDTQYF. As DNA, the CDR3 is TGTGCTAGTGGTTTGACTGGTCCAGATACGCAGTATTTT.